Each of the 12 T cell receptor beta chains below was sequenced from the same sample in a study of radiation and T cells in renal cell carcinoma. Sequencing was performed with immunoSEQ multiplex PCR; in TCRdb, only in-frame clones are kept and a portion is missing. The sample consists of 140,000 or so clones, 75% to 90% of them appearing once. The time point: blood 4 weeks post-SBRT, at nephrectomy. The treatment here: 15 Gy SBRT to primary tumor, nephrectomy 4 weeks later. This sample comprised blood, obtained from a patient whose treatment included radiotherapy and nephrectomy. These receptors were collected from a woman between 45 and 65 years old with renal cell carcinoma.

The chain carries TRBV28 and TRBJ2-5; D is undetermined. The CDR3 covers 11 residues. Germline V gives CDR1 MDHEN, CDR2 SYDVKM. V dropped 1 base and J dropped 4 bases, with 1 base sitting between them. CDR3 in amino acids: CASSLSETQYF. Written as DNA, the CDR3 is TGTGCCAGCAGTTTATCAGAGACCCAGTACTTC.

This chain links TRBV4-3 with TRBJ1-5, with TRBD1 identical over 7 bases. V lost 0 bases, J lost 5 bases, and 4 bases stayed unmatched. The germline gives CDR1 LGHNA, CDR2 YSLEER. The CDR3 spans 15 residues. CDR3 sequence: CASSQDLQGYQPQHF. As DNA, the CDR3 is TGCGCCAGCAGCCAAGATCTACAGGGGTATCAGCCCCAGCATTTT.

The chain carries TRBV9 and TRBJ2-3; weak D call: TRBD2 (7 bases). Trimming removed 4 bases from V and 2 bases from J, with 14 bases in between. The CDR3 spans 15 residues. Germline CDR1 reads SGDLS; CDR2 reads YYNGEE. The CDR3, as DNA: TGTGCCAGCAGCCCTGAGGGGGACTACACAGATACGCAGTATTTT. Protein product: CASSPEGDYTDTQYF. The whole variable domain, filled in from reference TRBV9 and TRBJ2-3, reads DSGVTQTPKHLITATGQRVTLRCSPRSGDLSVYWYQQSLDQGLQFLIQYYNGEERAKGNILERFSAQQFPDLHSELNLSSLELGDSALYFCASSPEGDYTDTQYFGPGTRLTVL.

This chain links TRBV4-1 with TRBJ1-4, with TRBD1 matching over 8 bases. This CDR3 spans 15 amino acids. Trimming at V came to 1 base and at J to 7 bases, leaving 5 bases not matched to a gene. Germline CDR1 MGHRA, CDR2 YSYEKL. This CDR3 is CASSQAGQGGEKLFF. For the CDR3, the DNA is TGCGCCAGCAGCCAAGCAGGACAGGGAGGTGAAAAACTGTTTTTT.

The CDR3 sequence is CASSLVGADTDTQYF. In DNA form, the CDR3 reads TGCGCCAGCAGCTTGGTAGGGGCCGACACAGATACGCAGTATTTT. The J gene is TRBJ2-3, the V gene TRBV5-1, with a weak D call TRBD1 (5 bases). V was shortened by 0 bases and J by 2 bases, with 10 bases between the two germline ends. The germline CDR1 and CDR2 sequences are SGHRS and YFSETQ. The CDR3 totals 15 residues.

V is TRBV27 and J is TRBJ2-7; D uncertain. Germline V gene sequence: CDR1 MNHEY, CDR2 SMNVEV (reference sequence). The CDR3 is 13 residues long. V was shortened by 7 bases and J by 2 bases, with 12 bases between the two germline ends. The CDR3 coding sequence is TGTGCCAGCACGAAGTCGATAGCCTACGAGCAGTACTTC. Protein sequence: CASTKSIAYEQYF.

This clone is a singleton in its sample. This chain connects TRBV7-8 to TRBJ2-7; 15 bases agree with TRBD2. CDR3 length: 14 amino acids. CDR1 and CDR2 (germline): SGHVS, FQNEAQ. V was clipped by 5 bases and J by 4 bases; unmatched bases: 0. The CDR3 DNA reads TGTGCCAGCAGCGGGACTAGCGGGAGGTACGAGCAGTACTTC. Translation gives CASSGTSGRYEQYF.

This chain links TRBV2 with TRBJ1-5; the D gene is possibly TRBD1 (5 bases). V was pared by 4 bases and J by 0 bases, with 16 bases between. In germline, CDR1 is SNHLY, CDR2 FYNNEI. CDR3 length equals 17 residues. This chain's CDR3 is CASSGRRGAYSNQPQHF. In DNA, the CDR3 is TGTGCCAGCAGTGGGCGGCGAGGGGCCTATAGCAATCAGCCCCAGCATTTT.

The gene calls are TRBV18 and TRBJ2-2, with D perhaps given as TRBD1 or TRBD2 (6 bases each). The CDR3 length is 14 residues. With 7 bases removed from V and 3 bases from J, the gap between germline ends came to 12 bases. From germline, CDR1 is KGHSH and CDR2 LQKENI. CDR3 nucleotides: TGTGCCAGCTTGCCGGGGGCGGACACCGGGGAGCTGTTTTTT. Protein sequence: CASLPGADTGELFF.

This chain joins TRBV10-3 and TRBJ1-2; D gene ambiguous. Germline CDR1 reads ENHRY; CDR2 reads SYGVKD. This CDR3 region has 14 residues. Deletions cut 3 bases from V and 8 bases from J, with 16 bases between. Written as DNA, the CDR3 is TGTGCCATCAGTGAAATAGAGGGAAAGAGGGGCTACACCTTC. It codes for CAISEIEGKRGYTF.

The chain carries TRBV7-9 and TRBJ2-6; D perhaps matches TRBD1 (6 bases). The length of the CDR3 is 16 residues. Germline values: CDR1 SEHNR, CDR2 FQNEAQ (reference sequence). Trimming took off 7 bases at V and 0 bases at J, with 13 bases between the two ends. CDR3 in DNA: TGTGCCAGCATAGGGGGTATGCCCTCTGGGGCCAACGTCCTGACTTTC. Amino acids: CASIGGMPSGANVLTF.

J is TRBJ1-5 and V is TRBV28; D not resolved. This CDR3 has 13 amino acids. Germline CDR1 reads MDHEN; CDR2 reads SYDVKM. V dropped 4 bases and J dropped 0 bases, with 4 bases sitting between them. This CDR3 is CASSWGSNQPQHF. The DNA of the CDR3 is TGTGCCAGCAGTTGGGGTAGCAATCAGCCCCAGCATTTT.